This T cell receptor (beta chain) appears in the sequencing data of a study of vaccination effects on CD4 cells after COVID-19. Study summary: Either the mRNA-1273 or the BNT162b2 vaccine was given to participants as two doses.

ViraFEST expansion of antigen-specific CD4+ T cells with viral peptide pools preceded sequencing. Following a roughly 11-day culture, CD4+ T cells were purified. The person was diagnosed with PCR-confirmed SARS-CoV-2 infection between March and December 2020. Measured with immunoSEQ multiplex PCR; TCRdb has only the in-frame clones, and not every one. The sample contains 26,000 or so clones, approximately 78% of which appear only once. For this clone: Its antigen is as yet unknown.

The CDR3 runs to 13 residues. Germline V gene lookup returns CDR1 SEHNR and CDR2 FQNEAQ (reference sequence). V was clipped by 5 bases and J by 2 bases, with 9 bases between them. The rearrangement links TRBV7-9 to TRBJ1-2, with unresolved D. The sequenced sample was CD4+ T cells from PBMCs cultured with HCoV-NL63 spike peptides, obtained before COVID-19 vaccination. The origin of this receptor is a human donor who had a prior SARS-CoV-2 infection. CDR3 sequence reads: CASSPGQNYGYTF. The CDR3 nucleotides are TGTGCCAGCAGCCCTGGTCAAAACTATGGCTACACCTTC.